The 32 T cell receptor beta chains listed next were all sequenced from one sample in a study of shared clonotypes between healthy human individuals. The protocol was immunoSEQ multiplex PCR, while the TCRdb copy is restricted to in-frame clones and leaves out a portion. The sample has roughly 2.1 million clones; more than 85% are singletons. The naive CD8 subset, CD45RO-negative cells positively selected for CCR7, excluded terminally differentiated effector memory CD45RA+ cells. Sequencing was carried out using naive CD8+ T cells from PBMCs. These receptors were collected from a man aged 18 to 30 in good health. Some clones in this sample may be carry-over from other donors' samples.

The CDR3 nucleotides read TGTGCCAGCAGCTTTGGGCACGACACCGGGGAGCTGTTTTTT. Its protein is CASSFGHDTGELFF. The V call is TRBV7-2, the J call TRBJ2-2; D is ambiguous. Germline lookup yields CDR1 SGHTA and CDR2 FQGNSA. The CDR3 sequence is 14 residues long. V lost 3 bases, J lost 3 bases, and 8 bases lay in between.

The gene calls are TRBV7-9 and TRBJ2-7; the D gene is possibly TRBD1 (6 bases). Germline-derived CDR1 and CDR2 are SEHNR and FQNEAQ (reference sequence). Between the trimmed V and J ends, which lost 5 bases and 4 bases, there was a span of 15 bases. The CDR3 contains 14 residues. This chain's CDR3 is CASSPAGTRYEQYF. The CDR3 DNA reads TGTGCCAGCAGCCCGGCAGGGACAAGGTACGAGCAGTACTTC.

The chain recombines TRBV27 with TRBJ1-2, with 7 bases matching TRBD1. Germline V gene lookup returns CDR1 MNHEY and CDR2 SMNVEV (reference sequence). V trimming: 4 bases; J trimming: 5 bases; junction bases outside the gene matches: 7. The CDR3 contains 14 residues. The CDR3 reads CASSSTGSLYGYTF. The DNA for the CDR3 is TGTGCCAGCAGTTCGACAGGGAGTCTTTATGGCTACACCTTC.

The rearrangement joins TRBV7-6 to TRBJ2-1; 9 bases are shared with TRBD1. V shed 1 base, J shed 6 bases, and the junction held 4 bases outside the gene matches. The CDR3 consists of 15 residues. Germline V gene lookup returns CDR1 SGHVS and CDR2 FNYEAQ. The CDR3 sequence is CASSLEGTGLNEQFF. In DNA form, the CDR3 reads TGTGCCAGCAGCTTAGAAGGGACAGGGCTCAATGAGCAGTTCTTC.

The rearrangement links TRBV6-5 to TRBJ1-2; D gene uncertain. Deletions cut 7 bases from V and 7 bases from J, with 10 bases between. This CDR3 is built from 11 residues. The V gene's germline CDR1 is MNHEY and CDR2 SVGAGI. CDR3 in amino acids: CASKAPGGYTF. The CDR3 region has the DNA TGTGCCAGCAAAGCCCCCGGTGGCTACACCTTC.

A word on this clone: Within the sample, other DNA sequences also encode this same CDR3. V and J are TRBV27 and TRBJ2-7, with 8 bases lining up with TRBD1. Losses at the gene ends were 2 bases for V and 2 bases for J; bases not matched to a gene: 5. The CDR3 spans 15 residues. Germline-derived CDR1 and CDR2 are MNHEY and SMNVEV (reference sequence). CDR3 coding DNA: TGTGCCAGCAGTTTACAGGGGGCAGGGACCTACGAGCAGTACTTC. Translated: CASSLQGAGTYEQYF.

The rearrangement uses TRBV13 and TRBJ1-2, with 7 bases fitting TRBD1. V shed 3 bases and J 5 bases; nucleotides not matched to a gene: 12. CDR1 is PRHDT, CDR2 FYEKMQ, per germline (reference sequence). The CDR3 length is 16 residues. As DNA, the CDR3 is TGTGCCAGCAGCTTCGATTGGACAGGTGATTCGTATGGCTACACCTTC. It encodes CASSFDWTGDSYGYTF. Drawing the rest from reference TRBV13 and TRBJ1-2, the complete variable domain is AAGVIQSPRHLIKEKRETATLKCYPIPRHDTVYWYQQGPGQDPQFLISFYEKMQSDKGSIPDRFSAQQFSDYHSELNMSSLELGDSALYFCASSFDWTGDSYGYTFGSGTRLTVV.

The J gene is TRBJ2-2, the V gene TRBV10-3, with D uncertain. Trimming pared 7 bases from V and 5 bases from J, leaving 8 bases between. In germline, CDR1 is ENHRY, CDR2 SYGVKD. CDR3 size: 12 residues. The CDR3 DNA reads as TGTGCCATCAATGGAGCAACCGGGGAGCTGTTTTTT. Its translation: CAINGATGELFF.

This clone was seen only once. The genes are TRBV4-1 and TRBJ1-3; D is uncertain. The CDR3 runs 16 residues. Germline V gene sequence: CDR1 MGHRA, CDR2 YSYEKL. The V and J ends lost 1 base and 4 bases respectively, with 14 bases between them. The CDR3 DNA is TGCGCCAGCAGCCAAGTAGACCCACCGGGCGGAAACACCATATATTTT. Its protein product is CASSQVDPPGGNTIYF.

In DNA form, the CDR3 reads TGTGCCAGTAGTATACGTCCGGGACGGTCCTATGGCTACACCTTC. It yields the protein CASSIRPGRSYGYTF. The rearrangement links TRBV19 to TRBJ1-2; tentatively, D is TRBD1 (5 bases). V lost 2 bases to trimming and J lost 4 bases, with 14 bases between them. CDR1 and CDR2 (germline): LNHDA, SQIVND (reference sequence). This CDR3 contains 15 residues.

Of note for this clone: The same CDR3 arises from other DNA sequences in this sample as well. This rearrangement joins TRBV9 to TRBJ1-4; 7 nucleotides align to TRBD1. The CDR3 is 12 amino acids. Unmatched junction bases numbered 3, after V lost 3 bases and J lost 10 bases. Germline V CDR1 and CDR2: SGDLS, YYNGEE. DNA of the CDR3: TGTGCCAGCAGCGCTCAGGGGGGAAAACTGTTTTTT. It encodes CASSAQGGKLFF. Based on the CDR3 plus reference TRBV9 and TRBJ1-4, the full variable domain is DSGVTQTPKHLITATGQRVTLRCSPRSGDLSVYWYQQSLDQGLQFLIQYYNGEERAKGNILERFSAQQFPDLHSELNLSSLELGDSALYFCASSAQGGKLFFGSGTQLSVL.

The rearrangement joins TRBV7-8 to TRBJ1-2; 10 nucleotides agree with TRBD1. CDR3 length equals 15 residues. CDR1 SGHVS and CDR2 FQNEAQ come from the germline V gene. After removal of 3 bases from V and 2 bases from J, the junction contained 3 bases not matched to a gene. Here the CDR3 DNA reads TGTGCCAGCAGCTTCGGACAGGGGGGGAACTATGGCTACACCTTC. Protein sequence: CASSFGQGGNYGYTF.

The J gene is TRBJ1-5, the V gene TRBV28; D gene uncertain. V was pared by 8 bases and J by 0 bases, with 14 bases between. From germline, CDR1 is MDHEN and CDR2 SYDVKM. This CDR3 contains 15 residues. CDR3 coding DNA: TGTGCCAGCCATTCGGGGATTTATAGCAATCAGCCCCAGCATTTT. This codes for CASHSGIYSNQPQHF.

The chain joins TRBV13 to TRBJ1-2, with 10 bases that match TRBD1. Germline lookup yields CDR1 PRHDT and CDR2 FYEKMQ (reference sequence). The CDR3 has 14 residues. Trimming at V came to 5 bases and at J to 7 bases, leaving 7 bases not matched to a gene. The CDR3 coding sequence is TGTGCCAGCAGCCCGGGACAGGGGCTGGGTGGCTACACCTTC. Protein sequence: CASSPGQGLGGYTF.

The V and J genes are TRBV6-5 and TRBJ2-5, with 14 bases matching TRBD2. Judging by the DNA end, TRBJ2-7 fits better; the J call may be wrong. This CDR3 has 15 amino acids. The germline CDR1 and CDR2 sequences are MNHEY and SVGAGI. The CDR3 DNA is TGTGCCAGCAGCCCGAGACTAGCGGGAGGGTACGAGCAGTACTTC. This translates into CASSPRLAGGYEQYF.

The rearrangement links TRBV2 to TRBJ2-1; the match to TRBD1 covers 7 bases. Trimming removed 6 bases from V and 0 bases from J; junction bases left unmatched: 5. The CDR3 runs to 15 residues. The germline gives CDR1 SNHLY, CDR2 FYNNEI. The CDR3 DNA sequence: TGTGCCAGCAGGAGACAGGGCCCCTCCTACAATGAGCAGTTCTTC. It yields the protein CASRRQGPSYNEQFF.

V and J are TRBV5-1 and TRBJ2-4; TRBD2 is a possible D gene (6 bases). The CDR3 contains 16 residues. CDR1 SGHRS and CDR2 YFSETQ come from the germline V gene. Trimming removed 3 bases at V and 7 bases at J, with 20 bases between. As DNA, the CDR3 is TGCGCCAGCAGCTCAGTTCCGGGACTTGGAGACAACATTCAGTACTTC. This gives the protein CASSSVPGLGDNIQYF.

The chain couples TRBV7-8 to TRBJ2-1; no definite D call. Trimming pared 3 bases from V and 8 bases from J, leaving 11 bases between. The germline CDR1 and CDR2 sequences are SGHVS and FQNEAQ. The CDR3 loop spans 13 amino acids. The CDR3: CASSFLLAYEQFF. CDR3 coding DNA: TGTGCCAGCAGCTTCCTTCTGGCCTATGAGCAGTTCTTC.

This clone showed up just a few times. V usage is TRBV19 and J usage is TRBJ1-1; no firm D call. Germline V gives CDR1 LNHDA, CDR2 SQIVND (reference sequence). The CDR3 totals 13 residues. The germline V and J ends were trimmed by 3 bases and 3 bases, with 8 bases remaining between them. The CDR3 is CASSMRSDTEAFF. The DNA of the CDR3 is TGTGCCAGTAGTATGCGGTCCGACACTGAAGCTTTCTTT.

This clone occurred a few times. This sequence joins TRBV11-2 and TRBJ1-1; D is possibly TRBD1 (5 bases). Germline values: CDR1 SGHAT, CDR2 FQNNGV. The CDR3 consists of 15 residues. Trimming cost V 5 bases and J 3 bases, with 16 bases left between them. The CDR3 loop is CASSDRTSLHTEAFF. As DNA, the CDR3 is TGTGCCAGCAGCGATCGGACAAGTCTGCACACTGAAGCTTTCTTT.

CDR3 DNA: TGTGCCTGGAGTCCCCCCGGAGTTCCACAGGCCAACACAGATACGCAGTATTTT. It yields the protein CAWSPPGVPQANTDTQYF. The chain carries TRBV30 and TRBJ2-3; tentative D call: TRBD1 (5 bases). This CDR3 spans 18 amino acids. Per the germline V gene, CDR1 is GTSNPN and CDR2 is SVGIG (reference sequence). The V end lost 2 bases, the J end lost 2 bases, and 23 bases lay between the germline ends.

V is TRBV15 and J is TRBJ2-2; no reliable D call. Germline assignment: CDR1 LNHNV and CDR2 YYDKDF (reference sequence). With 2 bases removed from V and 9 bases from J, the gap between germline ends came to 10 bases. This CDR3 is built from 13 residues. As DNA, the CDR3 is TGTGCCACCAGCAGACTCCGCAGCCGGGAGCTGTTTTTT. Residues: CATSRLRSRELFF.

The chain couples TRBV5-6 to TRBJ1-2, with 8 bases aligning to TRBD1. Germline V lookup: CDR1 SGHDT, CDR2 YYEEEE. The CDR3 loop spans 15 amino acids. Trimming cost V 1 base and J 5 bases; bases outside gene matches: 7. CDR3 amino acids: CASSLNRGTGYGYTF. DNA of the CDR3: TGTGCCAGCAGCTTGAACAGGGGGACGGGTTATGGCTACACCTTC.

This clone was counted a single time. The chain recombines TRBV4-1 with TRBJ2-2; D is undetermined. The V gene's germline CDR1 is MGHRA and CDR2 YSYEKL. CDR3 length: 15 residues. The V and J ends lost 2 bases and 7 bases respectively, with 14 bases between them. DNA of the CDR3: TGCGCCAGCAGCCAAAGCGACAAAAAATTCGGGGAGCTGTTTTTT. Protein: CASSQSDKKFGELFF.

This rearrangement joins TRBV4-3 to TRBJ2-3, with D possibly being TRBD1 (6 bases). The CDR3 covers 14 residues. From germline, CDR1 is LGHNA and CDR2 YSLEER. Trimming pared 1 base from V and 3 bases from J, leaving 8 bases between. CDR3 loop: CASSQGGGTDTQYF. In nucleotides, the CDR3 is TGCGCCAGCAGCCAAGGAGGGGGAACAGATACGCAGTATTTT.

In regard to this clone: Additional DNA sequences in this sample encode the identical CDR3. The chain employs TRBV27 and TRBJ2-3; a weak D match, TRBD1 (5 bases). Deletions cut 3 bases from V and 3 bases from J, with 13 bases between. This CDR3 comprises 15 residues. The germline V gene has CDR1 MNHEY and CDR2 SMNVEV (reference sequence). CDR3 DNA sequence: TGTGCCAGCAGTTTGGGGCCCAGAGGAACAGATACGCAGTATTTT. This codes for CASSLGPRGTDTQYF.

This chain uses TRBV7-8 with TRBJ2-7; TRBD1 matches at 9 bases. CDR1 and CDR2 from the germline V gene are SGHVS and FQNEAQ. The CDR3 has 15 residues. The V gene end was trimmed by 5 bases and the J gene end by 7 bases; junction bases not matched to a gene: 12. CDR3: CASSLRDRVLGEQYF. The CDR3 DNA reads TGTGCCAGCAGCCTCCGGGACAGGGTGTTGGGGGAGCAGTACTTC.

The V call is TRBV7-6, the J call TRBJ2-1, with 8 nucleotides matching TRBD2. The V gene end was trimmed by 4 bases and the J gene end by 0 bases; junction bases not matched to a gene: 2. Looked up from germline, CDR1 is SGHVS and CDR2 is FNYEAQ. This CDR3 has 15 amino acids. The CDR3 loop is CASSSGLVSYNEQFF. CDR3 bases: TGTGCCAGCAGCTCGGGACTAGTCTCCTACAATGAGCAGTTCTTC.

As to this clone: The identical CDR3 is also encoded by other nucleotide sequences in the sample. The chain has TRBV9 and TRBJ2-7; no firm D call. CDR3 length equals 14 residues. Germline V gene sequence: CDR1 SGDLS, CDR2 YYNGEE. V dropped 0 bases and J dropped 1 base, with 8 bases sitting between them. The DNA for the CDR3 is TGTGCCAGCAGCGTAGGCTCCGTGTCCTACGAGCAGTACTTC. Its translation is CASSVGSVSYEQYF.

The genes are TRBV7-8 and TRBJ1-3; TRBD1 matches 11 bases. CDR1 is SGHVS and CDR2 is FQNEAQ in the germline V gene. After removal of 7 bases from V and 1 base from J, the junction contained 6 bases not matched to a gene. This CDR3 has 16 amino acids. Here the CDR3 reads CASTRTGGLSGNTIYF. Here the CDR3 DNA reads TGTGCCAGCACACGGACAGGGGGCTTGTCTGGAAACACCATATATTTT.

J is TRBJ1-5 and V is TRBV4-1; tentatively, D is TRBD1 (5 bases). Germline loops: CDR1 MGHRA, CDR2 YSYEKL. Trimming removed 0 bases from V and 2 bases from J, with 14 bases in between. This CDR3 has 17 amino acids. The CDR3 is CASSQDRQRGGNQPQHF. DNA for the CDR3: TGCGCCAGCAGCCAAGATAGGCAGCGGGGGGGCAATCAGCCCCAGCATTTT.

The rearrangement links TRBV19 to TRBJ2-1, with 14 bases identical to TRBD2. The CDR3 has 15 amino acids. V shed 6 bases, J shed 8 bases, and the junction held 6 bases outside the gene matches. Germline CDR1 LNHDA, CDR2 SQIVND (reference sequence). DNA for the CDR3: TGTGCCAGTAGCCTGACTAGCGGGAGGGCCTATGAGCAGTTCTTC. Its protein product is CASSLTSGRAYEQFF.